Sequencing of this TCR beta chain was carried out in a study of response to subunit inactivated influenza vaccine (dated by TCRdb to about 2018). With respect to the entire study: To follow how T cells responded to a trivalent subunit inactivated influenza vaccine, the researchers relied on deep quantitative profiling of the T cell receptor repertoire. Broad study findings and their caveats: It was suggested by the authors that each seasonal influenza vaccination may recruit only a limited number of new T cells.

The method was RT-PCR. The instrument given in TCRdb is Illumina HiSeq 2500. TCRdb reworked the public reads: Q25 trimming with fastp, MiXCR clone assembly, productive beta chains retained. Merged by CDR3 protein, the rows form single entries marked with the most common genes and DNA. For this sample the table gives more than 450,000 distinct CDR3 sequences, of which approximately 7.1% were detected only once. Jointly, the top ten make up approximately 12% of the sample. Trimming costs V 11 bases and J 0 bases, and their ends lie 19 bases apart. The CDR3, from cysteine to phenylalanine, totals 15 residues. The DNA shown is the 45-base CDR3, in frame from base 1. CDR1 and CDR2 (SGHDN, FVKESK) derive from the germline V gene. There are a few counts of this clonotype. It has no known antigen specificity. The sample holds no much larger clone one base away, and base qualities are not on file.

This receptor was identified in a man between 50 and 69 years old who received an inactivated influenza vaccine. Donor details come from another sample of the same person, matched by shared clones. The chain is assembled from TRBV14 and TRBJ1-1; confidence is insufficient to name the D gene. Sequenced material: PBMCs from blood, taken around 25 months after vaccination. The nucleotide sequence reads as follows: TGTGCCGGCCCCCTGGGTCGGCTCCTGAACACTGAAGCTTTCTTT. This is translated as CAGPLGRLLNTEAFF.